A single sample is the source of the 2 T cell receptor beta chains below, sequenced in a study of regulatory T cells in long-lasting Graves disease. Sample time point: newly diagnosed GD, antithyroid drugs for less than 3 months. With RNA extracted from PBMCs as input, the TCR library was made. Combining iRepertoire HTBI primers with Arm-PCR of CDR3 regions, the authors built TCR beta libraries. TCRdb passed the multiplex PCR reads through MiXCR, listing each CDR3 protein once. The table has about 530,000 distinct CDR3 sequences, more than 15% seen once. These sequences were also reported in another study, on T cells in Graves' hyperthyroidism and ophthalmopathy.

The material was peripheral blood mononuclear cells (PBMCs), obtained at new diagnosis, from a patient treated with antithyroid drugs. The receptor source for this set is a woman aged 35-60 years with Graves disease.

The CDR3 coding sequence is TGTGCCAGCAGCTCGGGATTTTTGAATCAGCCCCAGCATTTT. It codes for CASSSGFLNQPQHF. The J gene is TRBJ1-5, the V gene TRBV12-3 or TRBV12-4; D not certain. The CDR3 is 14 amino acids. Trimming left V 6 bases short and J 4 bases short, with 13 bases between.

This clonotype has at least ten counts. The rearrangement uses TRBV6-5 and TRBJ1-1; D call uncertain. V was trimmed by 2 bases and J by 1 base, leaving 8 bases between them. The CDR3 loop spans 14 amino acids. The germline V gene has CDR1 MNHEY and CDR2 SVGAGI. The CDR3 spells CASSYTHANTEAFF. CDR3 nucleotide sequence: TGTGCCAGCAGTTACACACATGCGAACACTGAAGCTTTCTTT.